The 21 T cell receptor beta chains reported below all come from one sample, sequenced in a study of vaccination effects on CD4 cells after COVID-19. Before sequencing, viral peptide pools were used by the ViraFEST assay to expand antigen-specific CD4+ T cells. Researchers isolated CD4+ T cells once approximately eleven days of culture had elapsed. None of the vaccinated had previously contracted SARS-CoV-2, and their nucleocapsid antibodies tested negative. Clones were sequenced by immunoSEQ multiplex PCR, and TCRdb holds only the in-frame ones, with some missing. Of 20,000 to 30,000 clones listed, 76% are singletons. These receptors have no known antigen. The sample here was CD4+ T cells from PBMCs cultured with HCoV-NL63 spike peptides, taken before COVID-19 vaccination. All receptors come from a human donor who received a COVID-19 vaccine.

The rearrangement uses TRBV3-1 (or the pseudogene TRBV3-2) and TRBJ2-7; possibly TRBD2 for D (6 bases). The CDR3 contains 12 residues. The germline CDR1 and CDR2 sequences are LGHDT and YNNKEL (reference sequence). V shed 1 base and J shed 9 bases, with 10 bases lying between them. CDR3 protein: CASSQGGGMQYF. DNA of the CDR3: TGTGCCAGCAGCCAAGGGGGCGGGATGCAGTACTTC.

The chain is built from TRBV5-5 and TRBJ2-7, with 7 bases identical to TRBD1. J lost 2 bases, V lost 6 bases, and 8 bases had no gene match. There are 14 residues in the CDR3. Looked up from germline, CDR1 is SGHKS and CDR2 is YYEKEE (reference sequence). The CDR3 is CASISMTGTYEQYF. CDR3 sequence (DNA): TGTGCCAGCATTTCTATGACAGGGACCTACGAGCAGTACTTC.

This clone was seen just once. This chain connects TRBV6-5 to TRBJ2-3, with D possibly being TRBD1 (5 bases). Germline CDR1 and CDR2: MNHEY and SVGAGI. V was cut by 7 bases and J by 7 bases, with 18 bases left in between. This CDR3 comprises 14 residues. In DNA, the CDR3 is TGTGCCAGCAAAAAGGACATAGGTCTATATACGCAGTATTTT. Translation: CASKKDIGLYTQYF.

This chain uses TRBV7-2 with TRBJ2-1; weak D call: TRBD1 (5 bases). The CDR3 contains 17 residues. Germline V gives CDR1 SGHTA, CDR2 FQGNSA. Trimming left V 1 base short and J 4 bases short, with 17 bases between. In DNA form, the CDR3 reads TGTGCCAGCAGCTTAGTGGTGGGCAGACAGAAATACAATGAGCAGTTCTTC. As protein: CASSLVVGRQKYNEQFF.

This clone is categorized as medium-sized. V is TRBV10-3 and J is TRBJ1-6; 7 nucleotides match TRBD1. J lost 5 bases, V lost 3 bases, and 4 bases had no gene match. The CDR3 is 15 residues long. Germline V gene lookup returns CDR1 ENHRY and CDR2 SYGVKD. CDR3 sequence (DNA): TGTGCCATCAGTGATTCCGGGACAGATAATTCACCCCTCCACTTT. It codes for CAISDSGTDNSPLHF.

The chain carries TRBV30 and TRBJ1-2; D perhaps matches TRBD1 (6 bases). The CDR3 is 11 residues long. The V gene's germline CDR1 is GTSNPN and CDR2 SVGIG (reference sequence). Trimming shortened V by 4 bases and J by 10 bases, and 13 bases separated the two germline ends. DNA for the CDR3: TGTGCCTGGACAGCCACAGGGACCTACACCTTC. It codes for CAWTATGTYTF.

V usage is TRBV7-9 and J usage is TRBJ2-7; D call uncertain. Trimming removed 1 base at V and 0 bases at J, with 7 bases between. This CDR3 contains 14 residues. Germline CDR1 SEHNR, CDR2 FQNEAQ (reference sequence). CDR3 DNA sequence: TGTGCCAGCAGCTTAGGAGGAATCTCCTACGAGCAGTACTTC. It translates to CASSLGGISYEQYF.

The rearrangement uses TRBV5-4 and TRBJ2-5, with 8 bases fitting TRBD1. The CDR3 is made up of 14 amino acids. Germline values: CDR1 SGHNT, CDR2 YYREEE (reference sequence). Germline trimming cut 4 bases from V and 0 bases from J; bases unmatched to any gene: 2. In nucleotides, the CDR3 is TGTGCCAGCAGCGGGACAGGAAACCAAGAGACCCAGTACTTC. Its translation: CASSGTGNQETQYF.

This clone has a handful of counts. The CDR3 is CASSFGQANYGYTF. The CDR3 DNA is TGTGCCAGCAGCTTCGGTCAGGCTAACTATGGCTACACCTTC. J is TRBJ1-2 and V is TRBV5-6; D is ambiguous. Looked up from germline, CDR1 is SGHDT and CDR2 is YYEEEE. V lost 2 bases, J lost 0 bases, and 8 bases lay in between. The CDR3 has 14 amino acids.

This sequence joins TRBV6-4 and TRBJ1-1; maybe TRBD1 (6 bases). Germline-derived CDR1 and CDR2 are MRHNA and SNTAGT. This CDR3 contains 14 residues. Trimming cost V 6 bases and J 2 bases, with 13 bases left between them. CDR3 sequence: CASSSQGLNTEAFF. CDR3 nucleotides: TGTGCCAGCAGCTCCCAGGGGCTAAACACTGAAGCTTTCTTT.

The V and J genes are TRBV9 and TRBJ1-4, with no clear D. Trimming pared 4 bases from V and 6 bases from J, leaving 16 bases between. Germline assignment: CDR1 SGDLS and CDR2 YYNGEE. CDR3 length: 15 amino acids. As DNA, the CDR3 is TGTGCCAGCAGCCCTCGGACTCAACGAGATGAAAAACTGTTTTTT. Its protein product is CASSPRTQRDEKLFF.

The chain couples TRBV19 to TRBJ1-2; 7 bases match TRBD1. V dropped 3 bases and J dropped 4; count of bases not matched to a gene: 5. The CDR3 loop spans 14 amino acids. Germline CDR1 is LNHDA and CDR2 is SQIVND (reference sequence). The CDR3 here is CASSIDRAFYGYTF. In DNA form, the CDR3 reads TGTGCCAGTAGTATTGACAGGGCCTTCTATGGCTACACCTTC.

The rearrangement joins TRBV28 to TRBJ2-7; 7 nucleotides match TRBD2. This CDR3 region has 15 residues. Germline assignment: CDR1 MDHEN and CDR2 SYDVKM. V was pared by 2 bases and J by 1 base, with 5 bases of the junction left unmatched. The CDR3 sequence: CASSLGGGGSYEQYF. The CDR3 nucleotides are TGTGCCAGCAGTTTAGGCGGGGGAGGTTCCTACGAGCAGTACTTC.

A single count supports this clone. V and J are TRBV30 and TRBJ2-1, with 8 nucleotides matching TRBD1. Germline V gives CDR1 GTSNPN, CDR2 SVGIG (reference sequence). The ends lost 4 bases at V and 7 bases at J; junction bases unmatched: 6. The CDR3 has 13 amino acids. The CDR3 spells CAWTGGAGNEQFF. CDR3 bases: TGTGCCTGGACAGGGGGCGCAGGGAATGAGCAGTTCTTC.

The rearrangement links TRBV9 to TRBJ2-3; D possibly corresponds to TRBD2 (5 bases). V dropped 0 bases and J dropped 2 bases, with 7 bases sitting between them. This CDR3 has 14 residues. Germline values: CDR1 SGDLS, CDR2 YYNGEE. CDR3 DNA sequence: TGTGCCAGCAGCGTAGGCCTAGCCACAGATACGCAGTATTTT. Protein sequence: CASSVGLATDTQYF.

The chain carries TRBV11-2 and TRBJ1-2; D might be TRBD1 (5 bases). Trimming pared 5 bases from V and 4 bases from J, leaving 14 bases between. CDR3 length equals 14 residues. The germline gives CDR1 SGHAT, CDR2 FQNNGV. The CDR3 sequence: CASSPDSSLYGYTF. The CDR3 nucleotides are TGTGCCAGCAGCCCTGACAGTTCTCTCTATGGCTACACCTTC. Variable domain in full (rest from reference TRBV11-2 and TRBJ1-2): EAGVAQSPRYKIIEKRQSVAFWCNPISGHATLYWYQQILGQGPKLLIQFQNNGVVDDSQLPKDRFSAERLKGVDSTLKIQPAKLEDSAVYLCASSPDSSLYGYTFGSGTRLTVV.

This chain links TRBV19 with TRBJ2-7, with 8 bases aligning to TRBD1. V shed 4 bases and J 2 bases; nucleotides not matched to a gene: 4. The CDR3 sequence is 14 residues long. Germline V lookup: CDR1 LNHDA, CDR2 SQIVND (reference sequence). Written as DNA, the CDR3 is TGTGCCAGTAGTAGCCCAGGGGGCCCCTACGAGCAGTACTTC. This gives the protein CASSSPGGPYEQYF.

This clone is medium-sized (0.01 to 0.1%) within its sample. The J gene is TRBJ2-2, the V gene TRBV7-2; TRBD2 is a possible D gene (5 bases). Germline CDR1 SGHTA, CDR2 FQGNSA. Trimming removed 1 base at V and 0 bases at J, with 9 bases between. The CDR3 has 16 amino acids. This chain's CDR3 is CASSLGGQANTGELFF. CDR3 coding DNA: TGTGCCAGCAGCTTAGGCGGGCAAGCGAACACCGGGGAGCTGTTTTTT.

The chain links TRBV19 to TRBJ2-5, with 7 bases fitting TRBD2. The J segment lost 7 bases and the V segment lost 3 bases, leaving 14 bases of the junction unmatched. The CDR3 is made up of 16 amino acids. CDR1 is LNHDA, CDR2 SQIVND, per germline (reference sequence). The CDR3: CASSMSSGGRIVTQYF. The CDR3 DNA reads TGTGCCAGTAGTATGAGCTCGGGGGGAAGAATTGTGACCCAGTACTTC.

This clone was found a few times. The chain recombines TRBV5-4 with TRBJ2-1; D call uncertain. The CDR3 runs 12 residues. V was cut by 3 bases and J by 11 bases, with 12 bases left in between. Per germline, CDR1 SGHNT and CDR2 YYREEE (reference sequence). CDR3 residues: CASSWMTSKQFF. The CDR3, as DNA: TGTGCCAGCAGCTGGATGACTTCTAAGCAGTTCTTC.

This rearrangement joins TRBV9 to TRBJ2-7; possibly TRBD1 for D (6 bases). The germline V gene encodes CDR1 SGDLS and CDR2 YYNGEE. The length of the CDR3 is 17 residues. The V and J ends lost 1 base and 0 bases respectively, with 17 bases between them. The DNA of the CDR3 is TGTGCCAGCAGCGTATCGGAGTCCCAGGGGCTCTCCTACGAGCAGTACTTC. Translating gives CASSVSESQGLSYEQYF. The full variable domain, in which reference TRBV9 and TRBJ2-7 provide the parts outside the CDR3, is DSGVTQTPKHLITATGQRVTLRCSPRSGDLSVYWYQQSLDQGLQFLIQYYNGEERAKGNILERFSAQQFPDLHSELNLSSLELGDSALYFCASSVSESQGLSYEQYFGPGTRLTVT.